This T cell receptor (beta chain) derives from a study of vaccination effects on CD4 cells after COVID-19. Peptide-pool stimulation followed by sequencing identified expanded antigen-specific CD4+ clonotypes in the ViraFEST assay. Subsequent to 10 days of culture, CD4+ T cells were isolated. Vaccinated recipients, who were negative for nucleocapsid antibodies, had no history of SARS-CoV-2 infection. Sequencing used immunoSEQ multiplex PCR; TCRdb keeps in-frame clones, though not all of them. This table holds fewer than 70,000 clones, about 80% found once. The germline V gene has CDR1 GTSNPN and CDR2 SVGIG (reference sequence). The junction had 10 bases not matched to a gene; V was cut back by 6 bases and J by 2 bases. This CDR3 comprises 17 residues. As for this clone: Its target is not known.

The input for sequencing was CD4+ T cells from PBMCs cultured with SARS-CoV-2 spike peptides, taken before COVID-19 vaccination. The rearrangement uses TRBV30 and TRBJ2-6, with TRBD1 matching 10 bases. This clonotype originated in a human donor who received a COVID-19 vaccine. As DNA, the CDR3 is TGTGCCTGCCCAGACCGGACAGGGGGTACTGGGGCCAACGTCCTGACTTTC. It translates to CACPDRTGGTGANVLTF.